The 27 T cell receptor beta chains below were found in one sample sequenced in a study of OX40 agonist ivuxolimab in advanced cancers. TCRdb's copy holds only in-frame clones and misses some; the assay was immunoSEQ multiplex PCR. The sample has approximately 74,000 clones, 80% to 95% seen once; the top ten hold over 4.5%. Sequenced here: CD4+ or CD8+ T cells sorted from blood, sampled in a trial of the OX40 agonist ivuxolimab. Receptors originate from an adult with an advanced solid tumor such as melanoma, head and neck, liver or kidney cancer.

The CDR3 protein is CASSSRDLNTGELFF. The CDR3 DNA sequence: TGTGCCAGCAGCTCTAGGGACTTAAACACCGGGGAGCTGTTTTTT. The chain uses TRBV5-8 and TRBJ2-2, with D possibly TRBD2 on 6 matching bases. With 3 bases removed from V and 2 bases from J, the gap between germline ends came to 11 bases. Per the germline V gene, CDR1 is SGHTS and CDR2 is YDEGEE. This CDR3 spans 15 amino acids.

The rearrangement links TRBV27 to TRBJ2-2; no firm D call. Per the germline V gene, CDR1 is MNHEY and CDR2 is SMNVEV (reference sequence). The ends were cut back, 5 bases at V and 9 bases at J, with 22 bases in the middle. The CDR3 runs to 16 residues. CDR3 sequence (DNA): TGTGCCAGCAGTCCCGACAACGGGTATTCGGTCCGGGAGCTGTTTTTT. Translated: CASSPDNGYSVRELFF.

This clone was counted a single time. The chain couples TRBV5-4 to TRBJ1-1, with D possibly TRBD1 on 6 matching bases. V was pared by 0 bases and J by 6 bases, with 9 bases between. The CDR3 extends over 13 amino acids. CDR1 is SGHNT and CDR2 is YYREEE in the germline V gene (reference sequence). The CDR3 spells CASSLARGSEAFF. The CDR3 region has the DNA TGTGCCAGCAGCTTGGCCAGGGGATCTGAAGCTTTCTTT.

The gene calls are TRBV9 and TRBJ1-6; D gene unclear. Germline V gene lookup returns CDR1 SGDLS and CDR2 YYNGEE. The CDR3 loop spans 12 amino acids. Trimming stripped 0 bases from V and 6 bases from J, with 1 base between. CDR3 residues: CASSVGNSPLHF. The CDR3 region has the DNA TGTGCCAGCAGCGTAGGTAATTCACCCCTCCACTTT.

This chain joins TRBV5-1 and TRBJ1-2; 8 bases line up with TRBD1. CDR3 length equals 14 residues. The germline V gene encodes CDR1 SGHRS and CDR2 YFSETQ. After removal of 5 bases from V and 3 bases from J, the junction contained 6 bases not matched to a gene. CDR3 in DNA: TGCGCCAGCAGGTACGACAGGGGCGACTATGGCTACACCTTC. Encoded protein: CASRYDRGDYGYTF.

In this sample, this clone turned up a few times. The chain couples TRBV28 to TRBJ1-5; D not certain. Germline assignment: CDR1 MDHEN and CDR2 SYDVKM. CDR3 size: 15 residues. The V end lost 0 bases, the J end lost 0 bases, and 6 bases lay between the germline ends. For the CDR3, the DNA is TGTGCCAGCAGTTTATGGGCGGATAGCAATCAGCCCCAGCATTTT. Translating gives CASSLWADSNQPQHF.

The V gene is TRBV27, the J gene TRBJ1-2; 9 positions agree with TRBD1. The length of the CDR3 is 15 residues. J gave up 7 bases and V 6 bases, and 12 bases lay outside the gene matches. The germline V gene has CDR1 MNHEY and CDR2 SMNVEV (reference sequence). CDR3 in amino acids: CASSPVDRGMSGYTF. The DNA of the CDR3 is TGTGCCAGCAGCCCTGTGGACAGGGGAATGAGTGGCTACACCTTC.

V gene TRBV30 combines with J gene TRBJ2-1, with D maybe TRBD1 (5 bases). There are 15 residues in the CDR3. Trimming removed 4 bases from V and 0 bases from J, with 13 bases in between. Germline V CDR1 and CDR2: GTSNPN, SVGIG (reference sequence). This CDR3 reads CAWISRDSSYNEQFF. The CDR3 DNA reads TGTGCCTGGATTAGCCGTGACAGCTCCTACAATGAGCAGTTCTTC.

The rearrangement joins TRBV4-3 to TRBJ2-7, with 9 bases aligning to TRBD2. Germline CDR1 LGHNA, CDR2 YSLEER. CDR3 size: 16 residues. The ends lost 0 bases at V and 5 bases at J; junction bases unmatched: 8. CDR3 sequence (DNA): TGCGCCAGCAGCCAAGATCGGTTAGCGGGAGTAAACGAGCAGTACTTC. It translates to CASSQDRLAGVNEQYF.

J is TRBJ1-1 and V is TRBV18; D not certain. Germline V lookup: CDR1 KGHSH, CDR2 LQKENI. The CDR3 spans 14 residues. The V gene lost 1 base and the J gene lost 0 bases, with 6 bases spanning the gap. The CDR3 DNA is TGTGCCAGCTCACCACAGGGCCTGAACACTGAAGCTTTCTTT. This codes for CASSPQGLNTEAFF. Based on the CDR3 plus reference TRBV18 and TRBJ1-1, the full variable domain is NAGVMQNPRHLVRRRGQEARLRCSPMKGHSHVYWYRQLPEEGLKFMVYLQKENIIDESGMPKERFSAEFPKEGPSILRIQQVVRGDSAAYFCASSPQGLNTEAFFGQGTRLTVV.

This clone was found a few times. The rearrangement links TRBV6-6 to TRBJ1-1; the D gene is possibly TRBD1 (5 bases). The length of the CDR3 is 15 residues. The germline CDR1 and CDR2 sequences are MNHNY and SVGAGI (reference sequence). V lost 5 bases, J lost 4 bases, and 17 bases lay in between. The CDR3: CASSHQPGRGTEAFF. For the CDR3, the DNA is TGTGCCAGCAGTCATCAACCAGGGCGGGGCACTGAAGCTTTCTTT.

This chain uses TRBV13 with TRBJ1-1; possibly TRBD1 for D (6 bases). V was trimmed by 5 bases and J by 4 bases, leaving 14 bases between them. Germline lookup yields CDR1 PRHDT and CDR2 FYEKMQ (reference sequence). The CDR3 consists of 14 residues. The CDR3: CASSQQGRVTEAFF. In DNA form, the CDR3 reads TGTGCCAGCAGCCAACAGGGTAGGGTCACTGAAGCTTTCTTT.

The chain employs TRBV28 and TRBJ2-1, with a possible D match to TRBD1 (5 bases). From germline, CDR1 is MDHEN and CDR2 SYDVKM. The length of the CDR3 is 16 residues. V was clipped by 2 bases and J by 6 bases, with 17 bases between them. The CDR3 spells CASSLQQVLTLNEQFF. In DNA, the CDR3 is TGTGCCAGCAGTTTACAACAGGTTTTAACTCTCAATGAGCAGTTCTTC.

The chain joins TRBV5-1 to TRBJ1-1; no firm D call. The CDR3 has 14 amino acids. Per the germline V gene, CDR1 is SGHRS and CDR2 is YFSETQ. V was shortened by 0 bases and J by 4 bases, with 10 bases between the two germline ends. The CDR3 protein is CASSLESDTTEAFF. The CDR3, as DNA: TGCGCCAGCAGCTTGGAGTCAGATACCACTGAAGCTTTCTTT.

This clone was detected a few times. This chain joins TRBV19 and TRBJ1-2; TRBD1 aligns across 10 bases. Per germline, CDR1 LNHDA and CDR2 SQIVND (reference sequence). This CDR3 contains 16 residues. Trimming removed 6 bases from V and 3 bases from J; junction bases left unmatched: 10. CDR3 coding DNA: TGTGCCAGTAGGTTTGCGGGACAGGGGCCATACTATGGCTACACCTTC. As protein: CASRFAGQGPYYGYTF.

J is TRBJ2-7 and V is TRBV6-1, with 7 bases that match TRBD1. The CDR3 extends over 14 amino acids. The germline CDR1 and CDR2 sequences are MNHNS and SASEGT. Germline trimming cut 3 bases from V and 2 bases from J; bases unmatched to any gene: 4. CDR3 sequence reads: CASSDYDRAYEQYF. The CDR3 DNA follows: TGTGCCAGCAGTGATTATGACAGGGCCTACGAGCAGTACTTC.

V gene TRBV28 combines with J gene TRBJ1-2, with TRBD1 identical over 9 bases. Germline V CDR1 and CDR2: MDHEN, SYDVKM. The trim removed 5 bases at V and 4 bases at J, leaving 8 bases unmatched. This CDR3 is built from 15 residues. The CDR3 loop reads CASSPGTGYFYGYTF. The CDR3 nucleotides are TGTGCCAGCAGTCCCGGGACAGGGTATTTCTATGGCTACACCTTC.

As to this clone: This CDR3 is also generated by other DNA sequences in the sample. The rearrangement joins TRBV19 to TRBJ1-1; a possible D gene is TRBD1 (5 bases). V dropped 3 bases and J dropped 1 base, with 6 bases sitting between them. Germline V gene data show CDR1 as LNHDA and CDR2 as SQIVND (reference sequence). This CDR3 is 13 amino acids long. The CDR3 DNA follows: TGTGCCAGTAGTATCGGGGGGAACACTGAAGCTTTCTTT. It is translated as CASSIGGNTEAFF.

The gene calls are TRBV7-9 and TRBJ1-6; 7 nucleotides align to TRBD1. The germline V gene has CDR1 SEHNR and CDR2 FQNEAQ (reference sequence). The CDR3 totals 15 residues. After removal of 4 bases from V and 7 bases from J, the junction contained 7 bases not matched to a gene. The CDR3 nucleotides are TGTGCCAGCAGCTGGACCGGGACAGCCAATTCACCCCTCCACTTT. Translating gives CASSWTGTANSPLHF.

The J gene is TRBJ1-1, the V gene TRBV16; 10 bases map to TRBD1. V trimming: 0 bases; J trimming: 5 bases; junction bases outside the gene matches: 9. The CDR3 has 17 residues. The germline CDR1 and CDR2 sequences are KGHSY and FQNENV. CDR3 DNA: TGTGCCAGCAGCCAATCCCCGACAGGGGGCGCTCGGACTGAAGCTTTCTTT. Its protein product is CASSQSPTGGARTEAFF.

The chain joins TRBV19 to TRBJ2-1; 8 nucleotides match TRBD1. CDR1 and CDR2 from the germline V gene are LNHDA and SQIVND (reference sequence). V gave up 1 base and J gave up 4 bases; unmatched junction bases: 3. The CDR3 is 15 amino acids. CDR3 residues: CASSIADRGYNEQFF. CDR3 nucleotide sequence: TGTGCCAGTAGTATAGCCGACAGGGGTTACAATGAGCAGTTCTTC.

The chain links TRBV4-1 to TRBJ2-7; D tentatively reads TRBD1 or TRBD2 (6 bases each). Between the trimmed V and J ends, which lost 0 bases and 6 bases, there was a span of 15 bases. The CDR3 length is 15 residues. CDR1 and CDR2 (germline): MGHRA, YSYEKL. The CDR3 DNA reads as TGCGCCAGCAGCCAAGATTTGGGGGCGGGGTTCGAGCAGTACTTC. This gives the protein CASSQDLGAGFEQYF.

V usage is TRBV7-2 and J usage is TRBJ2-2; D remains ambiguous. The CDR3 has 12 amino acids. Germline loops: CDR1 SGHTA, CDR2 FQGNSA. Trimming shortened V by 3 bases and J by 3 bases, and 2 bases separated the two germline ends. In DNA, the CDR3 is TGTGCCAGCAGCTTTGACACCGGGGAGCTGTTTTTT. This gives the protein CASSFDTGELFF.

CDR3 amino acids: CASSPPPTSGRWNEQFF. CDR3 coding DNA: TGTGCCAGCAGCCCCCCCCCGACTAGCGGGAGGTGGAATGAGCAGTTCTTC. J is TRBJ2-1 and V is TRBV5-5, with TRBD2 matching over 13 bases. This CDR3 has 17 residues. Germline assignment: CDR1 SGHKS and CDR2 YYEKEE (reference sequence). Trimming at V came to 4 bases and at J to 7 bases, leaving 11 bases not matched to a gene.

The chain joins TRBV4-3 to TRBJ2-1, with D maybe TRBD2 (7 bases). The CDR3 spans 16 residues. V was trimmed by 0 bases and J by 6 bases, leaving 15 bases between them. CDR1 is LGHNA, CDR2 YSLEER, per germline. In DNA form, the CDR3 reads TGCGCCAGCAGCCAAGATGGGGGGGGGCAGGGCAATGAGCAGTTCTTC. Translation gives CASSQDGGGQGNEQFF.

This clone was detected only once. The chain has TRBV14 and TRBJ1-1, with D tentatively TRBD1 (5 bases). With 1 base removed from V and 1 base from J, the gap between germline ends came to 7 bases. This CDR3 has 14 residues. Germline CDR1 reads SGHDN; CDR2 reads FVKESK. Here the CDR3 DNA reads TGTGCCAGCAGCCAAGGGGGGTGGAACACTGAAGCTTTCTTT. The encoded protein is CASSQGGWNTEAFF.

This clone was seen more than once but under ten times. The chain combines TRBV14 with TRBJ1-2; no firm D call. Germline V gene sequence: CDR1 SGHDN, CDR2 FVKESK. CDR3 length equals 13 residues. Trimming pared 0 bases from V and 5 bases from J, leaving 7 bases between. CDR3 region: CASSQDGGYGYTF. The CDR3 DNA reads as TGTGCCAGCAGCCAAGATGGAGGGTATGGCTACACCTTC.